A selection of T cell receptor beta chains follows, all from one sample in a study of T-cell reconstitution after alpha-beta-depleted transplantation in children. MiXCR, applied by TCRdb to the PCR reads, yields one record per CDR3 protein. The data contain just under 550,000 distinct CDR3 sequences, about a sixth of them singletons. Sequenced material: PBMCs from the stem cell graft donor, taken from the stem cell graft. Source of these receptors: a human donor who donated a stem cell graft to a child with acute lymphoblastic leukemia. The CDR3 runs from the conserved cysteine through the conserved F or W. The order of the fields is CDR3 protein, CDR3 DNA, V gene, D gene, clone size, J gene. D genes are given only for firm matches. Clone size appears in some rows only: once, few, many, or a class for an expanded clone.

CSAADWSSGNTIYF TGCAGTGCCGCGGACTGGAGCTCTGGAAACACCATATATTTT TRBV20-1 - few TRBJ1-3
CASSFVRGTSSYEQYF TGTGCCAGCAGCTTCGTTCGGGGCACGAGCTCCTACGAGCAGTACTTC TRBV7-2 - - TRBJ2-7
CASSPVGWREDTGELFF TGTGCCAGCAGCCCCGTGGGATGGCGAGAGGATACCGGGGAGCTGTTTTTT TRBV12-3/TRBV12-4 - few TRBJ2-2
CASSEATSGRVLEEQYF TGTGCCAGCAGTGAAGCGACTAGCGGGAGGGTGTTAGAGGAGCAGTACTTC TRBV2 TRBD2 - TRBJ2-7
CASSQDLAEYTDTQYF TGTGCCAGCAGCCAAGACCTAGCGGAGTACACAGATACGCAGTATTTT TRBV3-1 TRBD2 - TRBJ2-3
CSVDLPNEQFF TGCAGCGTTGATCTTCCCAATGAGCAGTTCTTC TRBV29-1 - many TRBJ2-1
CASSPGRGLLLYEQYF TGTGCCAGCAGTCCGGGCAGGGGACTACTCCTTTACGAGCAGTACTTC TRBV27 - - TRBJ2-7
CASSEWRMTNTGELFF TGTGCCAGCAGTGAATGGAGAATGACGAACACCGGGGAGCTGTTTTTT TRBV6-1 - few TRBJ2-2
CASSWEVSGANVLTF TGCGCCAGCAGCTGGGAGGTGTCTGGGGCCAACGTCCTGACTTTC TRBV5-1 - - TRBJ2-6
CASSKVGRGTNTGELFF - TRBV21-1 - few TRBJ2-2
CATSDSSGSSYNEQFF TGTGCCACCAGTGATTCTAGCGGGAGCTCCTACAATGAGCAGTTCTTC TRBV24-1 TRBD2 few TRBJ2-1
CASSLVTGAPNNEQFF TGCGCCAGCAGCTTGGTGACAGGAGCCCCAAACAATGAGCAGTTCTTC TRBV5-1 - few TRBJ2-1
CSARDAGAAEAFF TGCAGTGCTAGAGACGCAGGGGCAGCTGAAGCTTTCTTT TRBV20-1 - - TRBJ1-1
CASSPGTGLDTEAFF TGTGCCAGCTCACCGGGGACAGGGCTGGACACTGAAGCTTTCTTT TRBV18 TRBD1 - TRBJ1-1
CATSRDLGGQETQYF TGTGCCACCAGCAGAGATCTCGGGGGGCAAGAGACCCAGTACTTC TRBV15 TRBD2 once TRBJ2-5
CASSRSIGGVNYEQYF TGTGCCAGCAGCCGATCCATCGGGGGGGTTAACTACGAGCAGTACTTC TRBV4-2 TRBD2 many TRBJ2-7
CAISENSGYEQYF TGTGCCATCAGTGAGAACAGCGGCTACGAGCAGTACTTC TRBV10-3 - few TRBJ2-7
CASSTTSGRADTQYF TGTGCCAGCAGCACTACTAGCGGGAGGGCCGATACGCAGTATTTT TRBV7-8 TRBD2 - TRBJ2-3
CASSPPDGEKLFF TGTGCCAGCAGCCCACCGGACGGGGAAAAACTGTTTTTT TRBV5-6 - few TRBJ1-4
CASSLSFGLAGYEQYF TGTGCCAGCAGCTTAAGCTTTGGACTAGCCGGCTACGAGCAGTACTTC TRBV7-8 TRBD2 few TRBJ2-7
CATSRDLAGGSNEQFF TGTGCCACCAGCAGAGATCTAGCGGGAGGGAGCAATGAGCAGTTCTTC TRBV15 TRBD2 - TRBJ2-1
CASSKNGDRGEYF TGTGCCAGCAGCAAAAATGGGGACAGGGGGGAGTACTTC TRBV13 TRBD1 few TRBJ2-7
CSVWTAYEQYF TGCAGCGTTTGGACCGCGTACGAGCAGTACTTC TRBV29-1 - - TRBJ2-7
CAISDADRASYEQYF TGTGCCATCAGTGATGCGGACAGAGCCTCCTACGAGCAGTACTTC TRBV10-3 - few TRBJ2-7
CASSSPGQYLPGYNEQFF TGCGCCAGCAGCTCTCCGGGACAGTATCTTCCGGGGTACAATGAGCAGTTCTTC TRBV5-1 TRBD1 - TRBJ2-1
CASSTTWGNEQFF TGTGCCAGTAGTACTACTTGGGGAAATGAGCAGTTCTTC TRBV19 - - TRBJ2-1
CASSQPGQAGYTF TGTGCCAGCAGTCAACCTGGACAGGCCGGCTACACCTTC TRBV12-3/TRBV12-4 TRBD1 few TRBJ1-2
CSARDEGRDSGELFF TGCAGTGCTAGAGATGAGGGGCGGGACAGCGGGGAGCTGTTTTTT TRBV20-1 - few TRBJ2-2
CASSRPSRYYEQYF TGTGCCAGCAGCCGCCCAAGTCGGTACTACGAGCAGTACTTC TRBV5-6 - - TRBJ2-7
CSARDVSVTTYEQYF TGCAGTGCTAGAGACGTTAGCGTTACCACCTACGAGCAGTACTTC TRBV20-1 - few TRBJ2-7
CASSRQGHTEAFF TGTGCCAGCTCCCGACAGGGCCACACTGAAGCTTTCTTT TRBV18 TRBD1 - TRBJ1-1
CASSSPGQGGSGELFF TGTGCCAGCAGCTCGCCGGGACAGGGGGGATCCGGGGAGCTGTTTTTT TRBV9 TRBD1 few TRBJ2-2
CSARWGLALYNEQFF TGCAGTGCTAGGTGGGGACTAGCGTTGTACAATGAGCAGTTCTTC TRBV20-1 TRBD2 - TRBJ2-1
CASSLASGRGNEQFF TGCGCCAGCAGCTTGGCAAGCGGGAGAGGCAATGAGCAGTTCTTC TRBV5-1 TRBD2 - TRBJ2-1
CASSVPGQGMGEQYF TGTGCCAGCAGCGTCCCGGGACAGGGGATGGGCGAGCAGTACTTC TRBV7-9 TRBD1 - TRBJ2-7
CASSRWDRGFYGYTF TGTGCCAGCAGTCGTTGGGACAGGGGATTTTATGGCTACACCTTC TRBV12-3/TRBV12-4 TRBD1 - TRBJ1-2
CASSLGWGGTYNEQFF TGCGCCAGCAGCCTAGGATGGGGGGGTACCTACAATGAGCAGTTCTTC TRBV5-1 TRBD2 - TRBJ2-1
CASSFEYMNTEAFF TGTGCCAGCAGCTTCGAGTACATGAACACTGAAGCTTTCTTT TRBV7-9 - few TRBJ1-1
CASSLYRDRLNNEQFF TGTGCCAGCAGCTTATACCGGGACCGCCTCAACAATGAGCAGTTCTTC TRBV13 - - TRBJ2-1
CASSRLDPGRNTEAFF TGCGCCAGCAGCCGCCTAGACCCGGGGCGAAACACTGAAGCTTTCTTT TRBV5-1 - - TRBJ1-1
CASSLLGGGKVVFF TGCGCCAGCAGCTTGCTCGGCGGGGGAAAGGTGGTGTTCTTC TRBV5-1 TRBD2 - TRBJ2-1
CASSEDTGGTAEAFF TGTGCCAGCAGCGAAGATACAGGGGGTACCGCTGAAGCTTTCTTT TRBV2 TRBD1 - TRBJ1-1
CASSIGGLWRDEQFF TGTGCCAGCAGCATCGGTGGGCTCTGGCGGGATGAGCAGTTCTTC TRBV14 - - TRBJ2-1
CASSPLQGGTFF TGCGCCAGCAGCCCTCTACAGGGTGGGACTTTCTTT TRBV5-1 - few TRBJ1-1